The 2 T cell receptor beta chains in this list originate from one sample, sequenced in a study of T-cell reconstitution after alpha-beta-depleted transplantation in children. Using unique molecular identifiers, the investigators prepared the TCRbeta library. MiXCR was run by TCRdb on the PCR reads, yielding one entry per CDR3 protein. Found here are hundreds of thousands of distinct CDR3 sequences, 13% of them singletons; the top ten hold around 2.2%. Sample: PBMCs, mostly from graft donor cells, taken 360 days after TCRalphabeta/CD19-depleted stem cell transplant. The source is a male patient under 18 who had a stem cell transplant for acute myeloid leukemia, so the T cells may come from the graft donor.

This clonotype was counted between two and nine times. The chain carries TRBV20-1 and TRBJ2-3, with 8 bases matching TRBD2. The trim removed 8 bases at V and 2 bases at J, leaving 9 bases unmatched. Germline CDR1 is DFQATT and CDR2 is SNEGSKA (reference sequence). The CDR3 consists of 14 residues. The CDR3 region has the DNA TGCAGTACTTCAAAAGCGGGAGCCACAGATACGCAGTATTTT. Protein sequence: CSTSKAGATDTQYF.

This sequence joins TRBV23-1 and TRBJ2-1; D perhaps matches TRBD1 (6 bases). TRBV23-1 is placed among ORFs of uncertain function. There are 15 residues in the CDR3. Trimming pared 4 bases from V and 6 bases from J, leaving 16 bases between. CDR3 amino acids: CASSPDRPGPNEQFF. The CDR3 DNA sequence: TGCGCCAGCAGTCCCGACAGGCCCGGACCCAATGAGCAGTTCTTC.